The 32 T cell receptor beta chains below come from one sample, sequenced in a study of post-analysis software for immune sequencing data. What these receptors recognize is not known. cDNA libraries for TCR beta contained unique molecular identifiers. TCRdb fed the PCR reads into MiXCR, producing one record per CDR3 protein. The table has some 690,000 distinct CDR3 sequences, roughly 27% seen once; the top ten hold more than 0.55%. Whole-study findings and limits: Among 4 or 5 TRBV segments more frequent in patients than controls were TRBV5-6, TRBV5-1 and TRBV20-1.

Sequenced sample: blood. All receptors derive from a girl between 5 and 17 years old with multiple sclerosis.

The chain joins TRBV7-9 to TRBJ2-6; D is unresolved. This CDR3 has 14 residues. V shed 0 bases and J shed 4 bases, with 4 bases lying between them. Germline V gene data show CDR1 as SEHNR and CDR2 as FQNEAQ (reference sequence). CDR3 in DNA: TGTGCCAGCAGCTTAGCGCTGGGGGCCAACGTCCTGACTTTC. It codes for CASSLALGANVLTF.

The CDR3 bases are TGTGCCAGCAGTTACCAGTCAAGCCCCTCTGGTGCAGCCTCCTATGGCTACACCTTC. This translates into CASSYQSSPSGAASYGYTF. This rearrangement joins TRBV6-5 to TRBJ1-2, with unresolved D. CDR3 length: 19 amino acids. V lost 2 bases, J lost 4 bases, and 26 bases lay in between. The germline CDR1 and CDR2 sequences are MNHEY and SVGAGI.

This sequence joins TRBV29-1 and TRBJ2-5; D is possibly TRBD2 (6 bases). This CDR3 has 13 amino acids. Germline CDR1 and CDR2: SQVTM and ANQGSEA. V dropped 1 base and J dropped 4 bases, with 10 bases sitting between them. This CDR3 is CSVEVGGLETQYF. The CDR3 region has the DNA TGCAGCGTTGAAGTGGGAGGTTTAGAGACCCAGTACTTC.

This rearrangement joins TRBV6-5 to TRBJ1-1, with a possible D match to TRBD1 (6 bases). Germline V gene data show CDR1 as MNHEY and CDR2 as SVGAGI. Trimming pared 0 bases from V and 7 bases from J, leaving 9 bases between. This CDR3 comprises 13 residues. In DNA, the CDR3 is TGTGCCAGCAGTTACTCGAGGGGGGGTGAAGCTTTCTTT. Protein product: CASSYSRGGEAFF.

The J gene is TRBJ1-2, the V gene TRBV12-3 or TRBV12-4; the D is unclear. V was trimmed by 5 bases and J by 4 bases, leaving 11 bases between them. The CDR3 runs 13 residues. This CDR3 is CASSPNPPYGYTF. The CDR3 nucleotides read TGTGCCAGCAGTCCCAACCCCCCCTATGGCTACACCTTC.

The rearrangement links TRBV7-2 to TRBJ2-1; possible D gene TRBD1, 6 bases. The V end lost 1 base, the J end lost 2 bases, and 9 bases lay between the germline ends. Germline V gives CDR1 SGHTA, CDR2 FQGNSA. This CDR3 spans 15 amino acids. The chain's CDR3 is CASSLVRGPYNEQFF. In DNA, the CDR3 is TGTGCCAGCAGCTTAGTCAGGGGACCCTACAATGAGCAGTTCTTC.

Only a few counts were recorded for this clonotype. The CDR3 region is CASSLGGALSPLHF. Written as DNA, the CDR3 is TGTGCCAGCAGTTTGGGCGGGGCACTTTCACCCCTCCACTTT. The chain employs TRBV12-3 or TRBV12-4 and TRBJ1-6; D might be TRBD1 (5 bases). The CDR3 is 14 residues long. V lost 3 bases to trimming and J lost 9 bases, with 12 bases between them.

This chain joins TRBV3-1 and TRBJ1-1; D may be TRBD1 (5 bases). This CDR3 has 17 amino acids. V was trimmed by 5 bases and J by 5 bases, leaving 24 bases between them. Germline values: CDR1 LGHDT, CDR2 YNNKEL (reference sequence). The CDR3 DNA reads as TGTGCCAGCAGCTACAGGAGAGGGGCAAGATCTTTTACTGAAGCTTTCTTT. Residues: CASSYRRGARSFTEAFF.

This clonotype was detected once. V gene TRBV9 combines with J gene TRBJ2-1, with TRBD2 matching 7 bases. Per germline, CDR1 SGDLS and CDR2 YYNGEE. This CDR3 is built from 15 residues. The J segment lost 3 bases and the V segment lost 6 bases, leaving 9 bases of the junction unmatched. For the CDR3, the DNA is TGTGCCAGCACCAGCTGGGCGGGAGTCTACAATGAGCAGTTCTTC. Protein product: CASTSWAGVYNEQFF. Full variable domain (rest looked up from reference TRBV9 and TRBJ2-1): DSGVTQTPKHLITATGQRVTLRCSPRSGDLSVYWYQQSLDQGLQFLIQYYNGEERAKGNILERFSAQQFPDLHSELNLSSLELGDSALYFCASTSWAGVYNEQFFGPGTRLTVL.

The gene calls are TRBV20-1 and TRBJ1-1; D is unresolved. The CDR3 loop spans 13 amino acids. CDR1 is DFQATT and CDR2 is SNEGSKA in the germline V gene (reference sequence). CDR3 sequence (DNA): TGCAGGGTAGCCTTGGTGGGTAACACTGAAGCTTTCTTT. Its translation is CRVALVGNTEAFF.

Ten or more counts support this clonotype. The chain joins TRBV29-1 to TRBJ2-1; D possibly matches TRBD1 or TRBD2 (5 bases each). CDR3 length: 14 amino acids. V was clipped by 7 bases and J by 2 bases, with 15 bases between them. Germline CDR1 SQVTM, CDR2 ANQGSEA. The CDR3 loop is CSATVGGAYNEQFF. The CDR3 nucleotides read TGCAGCGCCACGGTTGGGGGAGCCTACAATGAGCAGTTCTTC.

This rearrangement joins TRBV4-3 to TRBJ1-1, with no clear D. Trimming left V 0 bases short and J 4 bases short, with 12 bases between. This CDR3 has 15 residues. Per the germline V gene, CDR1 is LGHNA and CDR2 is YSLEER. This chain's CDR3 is CASSQERVGGTEAFF. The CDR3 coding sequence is TGCGCCAGCAGCCAAGAGCGGGTGGGCGGCACTGAAGCTTTCTTT.

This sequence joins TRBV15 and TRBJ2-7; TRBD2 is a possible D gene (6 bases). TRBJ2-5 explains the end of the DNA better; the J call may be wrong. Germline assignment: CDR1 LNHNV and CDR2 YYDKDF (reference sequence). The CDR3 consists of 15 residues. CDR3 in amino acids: CATSRDLGGEETQYF. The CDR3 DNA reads TGTGCCACCAGCAGAGATCTCGGGGGTGAGGAGACCCAGTACTTC.

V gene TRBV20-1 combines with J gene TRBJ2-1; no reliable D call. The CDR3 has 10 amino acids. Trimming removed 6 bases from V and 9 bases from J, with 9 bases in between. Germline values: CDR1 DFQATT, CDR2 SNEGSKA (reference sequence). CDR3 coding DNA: TGCAGTGCCCAGACTTTTGAGCAGTTCTTC. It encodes CSAQTFEQFF.

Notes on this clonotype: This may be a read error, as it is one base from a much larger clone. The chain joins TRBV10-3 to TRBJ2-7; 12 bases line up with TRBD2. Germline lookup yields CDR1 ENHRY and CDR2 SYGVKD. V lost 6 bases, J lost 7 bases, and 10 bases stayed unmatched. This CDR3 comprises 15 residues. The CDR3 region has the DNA TGTGCCATCAGCGGACTAGCGGGGAATACTAATGAGCAGTACTTC. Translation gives CAISGLAGNTNEQYF.

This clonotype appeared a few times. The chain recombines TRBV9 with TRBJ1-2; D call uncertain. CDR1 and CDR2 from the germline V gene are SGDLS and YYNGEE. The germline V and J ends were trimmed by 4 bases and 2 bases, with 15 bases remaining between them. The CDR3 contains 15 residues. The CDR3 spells CASSKGTKANYGYTF. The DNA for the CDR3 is TGTGCCAGCAGCAAGGGAACGAAGGCAAACTATGGCTACACCTTC.

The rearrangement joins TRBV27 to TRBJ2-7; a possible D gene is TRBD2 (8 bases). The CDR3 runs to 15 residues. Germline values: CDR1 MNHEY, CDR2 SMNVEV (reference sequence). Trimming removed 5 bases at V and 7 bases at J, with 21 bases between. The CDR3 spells CASSRQGGGHNEQYF. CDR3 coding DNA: TGTGCCAGCAGTAGACAGGGCGGGGGGCACAATGAGCAGTACTTC.

As DNA, the CDR3 is TGCAGTGCCCGGACAGCGAATCCCTCAGGGGGGACAGATACGCAGTATTTT. Translated: CSARTANPSGGTDTQYF. The chain combines TRBV20-1 with TRBJ2-3, with a possible D match to TRBD1 (7 bases). This CDR3 comprises 17 residues. Germline lookup yields CDR1 DFQATT and CDR2 SNEGSKA (reference sequence). V lost 6 bases to trimming and J lost 3 bases, with 25 bases between them.

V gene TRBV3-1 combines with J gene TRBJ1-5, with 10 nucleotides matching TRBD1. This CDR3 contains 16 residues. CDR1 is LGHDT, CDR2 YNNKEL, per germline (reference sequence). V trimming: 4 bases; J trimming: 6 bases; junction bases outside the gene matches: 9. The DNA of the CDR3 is TGTGCCAGCAGCCGATCCGACAGGGGGCTCGGTCAGCCCCAGCATTTT. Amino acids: CASSRSDRGLGQPQHF.

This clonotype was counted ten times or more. CDR3: CASSSIQPGDTQYF. CDR3 coding DNA: TGTGCCAGCAGCTCCATACAGCCTGGAGACACCCAGTACTTC. The chain recombines TRBV6-5 with TRBJ2-5, with D unresolved. V lost 6 bases to trimming and J lost 8 bases, with 19 bases between them. The CDR3 loop spans 14 amino acids. Germline V gene data show CDR1 as MNHEY and CDR2 as SVGAGI.

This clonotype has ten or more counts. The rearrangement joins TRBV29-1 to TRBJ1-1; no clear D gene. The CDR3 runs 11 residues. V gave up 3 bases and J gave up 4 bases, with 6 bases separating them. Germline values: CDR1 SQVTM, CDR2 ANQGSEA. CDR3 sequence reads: CSVDEGTEAFF. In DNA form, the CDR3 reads TGCAGCGTTGATGAGGGCACTGAAGCTTTCTTT.

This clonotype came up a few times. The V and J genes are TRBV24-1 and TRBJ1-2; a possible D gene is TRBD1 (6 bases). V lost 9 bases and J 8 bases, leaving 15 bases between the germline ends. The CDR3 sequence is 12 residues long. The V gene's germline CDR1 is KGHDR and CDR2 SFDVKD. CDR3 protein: CATAEGDSGYTF. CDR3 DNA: TGTGCCACCGCCGAGGGGGATTCGGGCTACACCTTC.

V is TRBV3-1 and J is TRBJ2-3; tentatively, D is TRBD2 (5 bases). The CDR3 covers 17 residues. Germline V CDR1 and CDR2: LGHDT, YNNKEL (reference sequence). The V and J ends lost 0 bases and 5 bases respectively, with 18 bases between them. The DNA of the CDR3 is TGTGCCAGCAGCCAAGATAACCTGTCTCCGGGAAAAGATACGCAGTATTTT. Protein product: CASSQDNLSPGKDTQYF.

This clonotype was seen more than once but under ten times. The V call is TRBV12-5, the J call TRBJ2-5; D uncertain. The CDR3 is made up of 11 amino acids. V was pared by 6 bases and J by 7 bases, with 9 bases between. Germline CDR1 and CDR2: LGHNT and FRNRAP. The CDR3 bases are TGTGCTAGTGGGTCTCTCGGGACCCAGTACTTC. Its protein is CASGSLGTQYF. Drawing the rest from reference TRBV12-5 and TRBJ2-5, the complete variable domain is DARVTQTPRHKVTEMGQEVTMRCQPILGHNTVFWYRQTMMQGLELLAYFRNRAPLDDSGMPKDRFSAEMPDATLATLKIQPSEPRDSAVYFCASGSLGTQYFGPGTRLLVL.

CDR3: CASSESGLAGVEQFF. The CDR3 DNA reads TGTGCCAGCAGTGAATCGGGACTAGCGGGAGTTGAGCAGTTCTTC. V is TRBV2 and J is TRBJ2-1, with 14 bases identical to TRBD2. V gave up 2 bases and J gave up 9 bases; unmatched junction bases: 3. Germline V CDR1 and CDR2: SNHLY, FYNNEI. This CDR3 spans 15 amino acids.

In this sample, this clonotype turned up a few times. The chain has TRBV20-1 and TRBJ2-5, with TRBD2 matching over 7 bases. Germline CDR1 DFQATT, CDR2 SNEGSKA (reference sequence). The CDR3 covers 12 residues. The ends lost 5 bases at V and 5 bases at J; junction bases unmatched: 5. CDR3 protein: CSAVGLLETQYF. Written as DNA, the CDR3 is TGCAGTGCTGTGGGACTATTGGAGACCCAGTACTTC.

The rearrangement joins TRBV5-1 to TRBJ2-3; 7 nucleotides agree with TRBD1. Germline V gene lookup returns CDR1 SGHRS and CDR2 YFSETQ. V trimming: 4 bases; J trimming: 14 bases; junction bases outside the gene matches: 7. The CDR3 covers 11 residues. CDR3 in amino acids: CASSPDRTLYF. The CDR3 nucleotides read TGCGCCAGCAGCCCGGACAGGACATTGTATTTT. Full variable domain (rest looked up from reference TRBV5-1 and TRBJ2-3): KAGVTQTPRYLIKTRGQQVTLSCSPISGHRSVSWYQQTPGQGLQFLFEYFSETQRNKGNFPGRFSGRQFSNSRSEMNVSTLELGDSALYLCASSPDRTLYFGPGTRLTVL.

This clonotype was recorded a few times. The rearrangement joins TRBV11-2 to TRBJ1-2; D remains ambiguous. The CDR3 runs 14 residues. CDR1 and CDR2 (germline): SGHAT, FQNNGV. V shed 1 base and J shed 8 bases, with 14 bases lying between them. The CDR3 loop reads CASSLVASLEGYTF. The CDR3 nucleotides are TGTGCCAGCAGCTTAGTAGCCAGCCTGGAGGGCTACACCTTC.

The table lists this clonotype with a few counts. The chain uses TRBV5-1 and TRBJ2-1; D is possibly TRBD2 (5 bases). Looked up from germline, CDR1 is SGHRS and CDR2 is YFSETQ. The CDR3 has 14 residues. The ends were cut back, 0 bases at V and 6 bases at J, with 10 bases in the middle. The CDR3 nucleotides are TGCGCCAGCAGCTTGGGAGTCGGAGGCAATGAGCAGTTCTTC. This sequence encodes CASSLGVGGNEQFF.

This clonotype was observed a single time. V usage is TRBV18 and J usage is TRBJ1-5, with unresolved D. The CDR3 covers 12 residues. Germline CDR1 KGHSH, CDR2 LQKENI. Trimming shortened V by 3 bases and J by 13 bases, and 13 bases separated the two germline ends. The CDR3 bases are TGTGCCAGCTCACCCGACCTTAAAACACAGCATTTT. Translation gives CASSPDLKTQHF.

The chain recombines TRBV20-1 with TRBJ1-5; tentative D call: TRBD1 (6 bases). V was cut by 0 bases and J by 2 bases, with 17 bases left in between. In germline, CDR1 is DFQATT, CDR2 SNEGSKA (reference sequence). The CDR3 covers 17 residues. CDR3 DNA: TGCAGTGCTAGAGATCTATCCAGGGGATTTCGCAATCAGCCCCAGCATTTT. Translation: CSARDLSRGFRNQPQHF.

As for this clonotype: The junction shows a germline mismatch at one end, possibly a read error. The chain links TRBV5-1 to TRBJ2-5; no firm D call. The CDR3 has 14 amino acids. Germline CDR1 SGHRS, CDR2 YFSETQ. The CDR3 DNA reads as TGCGCCAGCAGCTTGTTCCAAAACCAAGGGACCCAGTACTTC. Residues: CASSLFQNQGTQYF.